This T cell receptor beta chain was sequenced in a study of cytomegalovirus exposure and HLA in healthy donors. Points from the study as a whole: HLA restriction was apparent for most CMV-associated TCR beta chains in a later analysis. Sequencing likely generated an artifact that appeared as a cluster of highly shared sequence variants. Rare TCR sequences predominated, though certain public TCRs were found in many donors.

The CDR3 is 16 amino acids. Germline trimming cut 5 bases from V and 7 bases from J; bases unmatched to any gene: 14. CDR1 is SGHTA, CDR2 FQGNSA, per germline. Everyone who donated was a healthy bone marrow donor. Note on this clone: Its cognate antigen is unknown.

60 Vbeta and 13 Jbeta primers were used in PCR. The repertoire was sequenced with immunoSEQ multiplex PCR; TCRdb's copy has only in-frame clones and lacks some. The sample includes tens of thousands of clones, 65% to 75% of them seen just once. The sequenced sample consisted of PBMCs. This clonotype was sampled from a man between 35 and 55 years old in good health and CMV-seropositive. This sequence joins TRBV7-2 and TRBJ2-7, with 10 bases identical to TRBD2. The CDR3 DNA follows: TGTGCCAGCAGCCTGGGGGGTAGCGGGAGGACGTTGGAGCAGTACTTC. This encodes CASSLGGSGRTLEQYF.